This is a list of T cell receptor beta chains from one sample in a study of T cells in localized non-small cell lung cancer. Sequencing was performed with immunoSEQ multiplex PCR; in TCRdb, only in-frame clones are kept and a portion is missing. The profile shows about 1,600 clones, about 25% of them singletons. This material consisted of normal lung tissue next to the tumor, taken before any cancer treatment. These receptor sequences come from a male donor older than 55 with stage II lung adenocarcinoma. The conserved cysteine and the conserved F or W are not part of the CDR3 here. Fields, in order: J gene, V gene, clone size, D gene, CDR3 protein. D genes are given only for firm matches. Some rows mark clone size as missing; the rest say once, few, many or name a class of expanded clone.

j_gene: TRBJ2-7
v_gene: TRBV6-8
abundance: .
d_gene: TRBD1
CDR3aa: ASRLTGSHEQY

j_gene: TRBJ1-4
v_gene: TRBV18
abundance: .
d_gene: .
CDR3aa: ASSPEGSPSEKLF

j_gene: TRBJ2-3
v_gene: TRBV18
abundance: .
d_gene: TRBD2
CDR3aa: ASSRDSGGAGDTQY

j_gene: TRBJ2-7
v_gene: TRBV6-8
abundance: few
d_gene: .
CDR3aa: ASSYQEGPSFGQY

j_gene: TRBJ2-7
v_gene: TRBV11-3
abundance: medium-sized
d_gene: TRBD1
CDR3aa: ASSSKISGTGDEQY

j_gene: TRBJ1-1
v_gene: TRBV6-8
abundance: few
d_gene: .
CDR3aa: ASSPLKVEAF

j_gene: TRBJ1-6
v_gene: TRBV6-8
abundance: .
d_gene: TRBD1
CDR3aa: ASSDRQGFSPGSPLH

j_gene: TRBJ2-1
v_gene: TRBV18
abundance: .
d_gene: .
CDR3aa: ASSSKTGSGALSYNEQF

j_gene: TRBJ2-1
v_gene: TRBV19
abundance: few
d_gene: TRBD1
CDR3aa: ASSTGTAGHEQF

j_gene: TRBJ1-2
v_gene: TRBV6-8
abundance: few
d_gene: .
CDR3aa: ASSYERFEADYGYT

j_gene: TRBJ2-7
v_gene: TRBV9
abundance: .
d_gene: .
CDR3aa: ASSVDVNSYEQY

j_gene: TRBJ2-4
v_gene: TRBV9
abundance: few
d_gene: .
CDR3aa: ASSEGHLAKNIQY

j_gene: TRBJ1-6
v_gene: TRBV29-1
abundance: few
d_gene: TRBD1
CDR3aa: SVCEGQGNSPLH

j_gene: TRBJ2-3
v_gene: TRBV2
abundance: medium-sized
d_gene: .
CDR3aa: ASKGGARTDTQY

j_gene: TRBJ1-1
v_gene: TRBV6-8
abundance: large
d_gene: .
CDR3aa: ASSAKGENTEAF

j_gene: TRBJ2-2
v_gene: TRBV11-3
abundance: few
d_gene: TRBD1
CDR3aa: ASSSGTVNTGELF

j_gene: TRBJ1-3
v_gene: TRBV9
abundance: few
d_gene: .
CDR3aa: ASSDRSSGNTIY

j_gene: TRBJ2-5
v_gene: TRBV10-1
abundance: once
d_gene: .
CDR3aa: ASSGDRKETQY

j_gene: TRBJ1-5
v_gene: TRBV6-8
abundance: few
d_gene: .
CDR3aa: ASSYFAGQNQPQH

j_gene: TRBJ2-3
v_gene: TRBV6-8
abundance: .
d_gene: TRBD1
CDR3aa: AISQGAADTQY

j_gene: TRBJ1-2
v_gene: TRBV10-3
abundance: few
d_gene: .
CDR3aa: ASRETLYGYT

j_gene: TRBJ2-3
v_gene: TRBV6-8
abundance: medium-sized
d_gene: TRBD2
CDR3aa: ASSSRLAGETDTQY

j_gene: TRBJ1-3
v_gene: TRBV11-3
abundance: .
d_gene: .
CDR3aa: ASSLVGSGNTIY

j_gene: TRBJ2-3
v_gene: TRBV5-1
abundance: .
d_gene: .
CDR3aa: ASSLGGGVLTQY

j_gene: TRBJ2-7
v_gene: TRBV6-8
abundance: few
d_gene: TRBD1
CDR3aa: ASSPGTGSYEQY

j_gene: TRBJ2-5
v_gene: TRBV18
abundance: .
d_gene: TRBD1
CDR3aa: ASTRRGGRKETQY

j_gene: TRBJ1-1
v_gene: TRBV6-8
abundance: medium-sized
d_gene: .
CDR3aa: ASSYFVRGSRTEAF

j_gene: TRBJ2-7
v_gene: TRBV18
abundance: .
d_gene: .
CDR3aa: ASSAGQGREQY

j_gene: TRBJ1-1
v_gene: TRBV9
abundance: few
d_gene: .
CDR3aa: ASSLLGNTEAF

j_gene: TRBJ2-7
v_gene: TRBV25-1
abundance: few
d_gene: TRBD2
CDR3aa: ASTAGGLGAYEQY